This entry features one TCR beta chain sequence. The antigen remains undetermined. The assay was immunoSEQ multiplex PCR, and TCRdb's table has in-frame clones only and misses some. The top ten hold over 40% of the sample, which has over 3,000 clones, roughly three quarters seen once. CDR1 SEHNR and CDR2 FQNEAQ come from the germline V gene (reference sequence). V lost 2 bases, J lost 4 bases, and 14 bases lay in between. The CDR3 consists of 15 residues. This entry comes from a study of T cells after posttransplantation cyclophosphamide. Findings of the study overall: TRB clonality was highly associated with recipient CMV seropositivity and reactivation. Later post-transplant blood repertoires were often dominated by donor CD8+ memory clones. Blood and skin or GI T cell repertoires showed limited TRB overlap.

Treatment was busulfan-fludarabine conditioning, a marrow graft, and cyclophosphamide on days +3 and +4. This chain connects TRBV7-9 to TRBJ1-1, with D tentatively TRBD1 (5 bases). The receptor was derived from a female patient aged 35 to 55 who received an allogeneic stem cell transplant from a related donor, was CMV-positive, and had no GVHD. The graft donor may have given rise to some T cells. The material sequenced was CD8+ T cells sorted from PBMCs, taken around 1,100 days after allogeneic stem cell transplant with posttransplant cyclophosphamide. The CDR3 nucleotides read TGTGCCAGCAGCTTATATCGGGGGTTGGGCACTGAAGCTTTCTTT. As protein: CASSLYRGLGTEAFF.